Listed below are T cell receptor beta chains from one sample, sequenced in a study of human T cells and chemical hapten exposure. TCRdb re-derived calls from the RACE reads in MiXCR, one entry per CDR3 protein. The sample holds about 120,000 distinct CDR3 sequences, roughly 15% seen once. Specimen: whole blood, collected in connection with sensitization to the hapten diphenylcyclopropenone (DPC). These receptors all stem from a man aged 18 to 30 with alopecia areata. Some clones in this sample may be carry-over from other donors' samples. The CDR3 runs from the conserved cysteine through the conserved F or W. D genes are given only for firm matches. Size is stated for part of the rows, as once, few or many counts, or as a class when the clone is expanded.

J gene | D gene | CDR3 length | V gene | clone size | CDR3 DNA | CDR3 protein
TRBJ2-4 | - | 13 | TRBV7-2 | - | TGTGCCAGCAGCTTAGAACAGGGTGGCATTCAGTACTTC | CASSLEQGGIQYF
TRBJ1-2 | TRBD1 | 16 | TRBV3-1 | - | TGTGCCAGCAGCCACCGAAGACAGGGCCTCAACTATGGCTACACCTTC | CASSHRRQGLNYGYTF
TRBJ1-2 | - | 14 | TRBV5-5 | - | TGTGCCAGCAGCTTCTCGGACGGCCTCCTTGGCTACACCTTC | CASSFSDGLLGYTF
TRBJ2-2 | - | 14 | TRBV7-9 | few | TGTGCCTCCCGGCGAGACGGCGGATCCGGGGAGCTGTTTTTT | CASRRDGGSGELFF
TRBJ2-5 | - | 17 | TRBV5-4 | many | TGTGCCAGCAGCTTGCGTCCCGGGACGGCGTTCCAAGAGACCCAGTACTTC | CASSLRPGTAFQETQYF
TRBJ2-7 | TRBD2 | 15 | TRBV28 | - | TGTGCCAGCAGCAGTCAAGGGACTAGCGGCTACGAGCAGTACTTC | CASSSQGTSGYEQYF
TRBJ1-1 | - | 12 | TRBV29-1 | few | TGCAGCGTGCCTGGTCCAAGCCTTGAAGCTTTCTTT | CSVPGPSLEAFF
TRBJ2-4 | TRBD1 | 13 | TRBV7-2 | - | TGTGCCAGCAACGAACCGGGACAGAGCGTTCAGTACTTC | CASNEPGQSVQYF
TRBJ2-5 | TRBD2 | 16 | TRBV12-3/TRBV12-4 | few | TGTGCCAGCACATCCGTGGCGGGGGGTTCTGTGGAGACCCAGTACTTC | CASTSVAGGSVETQYF
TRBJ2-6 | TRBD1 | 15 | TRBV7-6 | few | TGTGCCAGCACCCCCGGACAGGCTGGGGCCAACGTCCTGACTTTC | CASTPGQAGANVLTF
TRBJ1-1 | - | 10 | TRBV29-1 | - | TGCAGCGGCCGAAACACTGAAGCTTTCTTT | CSGRNTEAFF
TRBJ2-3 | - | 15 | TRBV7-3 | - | TGTGCCAGCAGCTTAACGTGGGTTAGCACAGATACGCAGTATTTT | CASSLTWVSTDTQYF
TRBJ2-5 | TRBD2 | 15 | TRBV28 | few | TGTGCCAGCATGCCAGCGGGGGGGAACCAAGAGACCCAGTACTTC | CASMPAGGNQETQYF
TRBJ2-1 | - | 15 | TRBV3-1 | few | TGTGCCAGCAGCCAAGCAGGGGTCGGGAACAATGAGCAGTTCTTC | CASSQAGVGNNEQFF
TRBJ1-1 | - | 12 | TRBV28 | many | TGTGCCAGCAGGACGGCGAACACTGAAGCTTTCTTT | CASRTANTEAFF
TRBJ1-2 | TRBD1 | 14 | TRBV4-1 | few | TGCGCCAGCAGCCTTCCAGGGGGCGCCGATGGCTACACCTTC | CASSLPGGADGYTF
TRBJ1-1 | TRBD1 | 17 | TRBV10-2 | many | TGCGCCAGCAGAGCCGGGACAGGCCTTAAAATGAACACTGAAGCTTTCTTT | CASRAGTGLKMNTEAFF
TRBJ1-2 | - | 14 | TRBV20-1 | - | TGCAGTGCTAGAGATCAAAGGGGGTGGGATGGCTACACCTTC | CSARDQRGWDGYTF
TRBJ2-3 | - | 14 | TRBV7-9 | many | TGTGCCAGCAGCTTAGAAGGGTTGGCAGATACGCAGTATTTT | CASSLEGLADTQYF
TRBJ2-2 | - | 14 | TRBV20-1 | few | TGCAGTGCCCACAAAAAACTGTTCACCGGGGAGCTGTTTTTT | CSAHKKLFTGELFF
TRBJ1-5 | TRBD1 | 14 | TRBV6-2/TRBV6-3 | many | TGTGCCAGCAGTACACAGGGGTTCAATCAGCCCCAGCATTTT | CASSTQGFNQPQHF
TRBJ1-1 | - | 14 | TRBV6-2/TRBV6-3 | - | TGTGCCAGCAAAGACCGGCCCACCGCCCCTGAAGCTTTCTTT | CASKDRPTAPEAFF
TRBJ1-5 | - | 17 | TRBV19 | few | TGTGCCAGTAGTTCACAGGGAAGGGGCTATAGCAATCAGCCCCAGCATTTT | CASSSQGRGYSNQPQHF
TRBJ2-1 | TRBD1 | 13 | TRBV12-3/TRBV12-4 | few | TGTGCCAGCAGTTCATGGGACAGGGGTGAGCAGTTCTTC | CASSSWDRGEQFF
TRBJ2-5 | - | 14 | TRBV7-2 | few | TGTGCCAGCAGCCCAGACAGACTACAAGAGACCCAGTACTTC | CASSPDRLQETQYF
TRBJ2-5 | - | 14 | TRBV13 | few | TGTGCCAGCAGAAAAATGGGGAAGCAAGAGACCCAGTACTTC | CASRKMGKQETQYF
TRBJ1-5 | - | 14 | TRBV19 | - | TGTGCCAGTAGTCTCTCCCGGGGGAGTCAGCCCCAGCATTTT | CASSLSRGSQPQHF
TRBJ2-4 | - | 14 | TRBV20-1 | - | TGCAGTGCTAGAGAAGGGGTTGGCAAAAACATTCAGTACTTC | CSAREGVGKNIQYF
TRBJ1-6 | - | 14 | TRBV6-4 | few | TGTGCCAGCAGTGACGAGGGTATGGGGTCACCCCTCCACTTT | CASSDEGMGSPLHF
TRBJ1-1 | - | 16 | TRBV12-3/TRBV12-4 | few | TGTGCCAGCAGTTTGTGGCAGGGTCGGGGGAACACTGAAGCTTTCTTT | CASSLWQGRGNTEAFF
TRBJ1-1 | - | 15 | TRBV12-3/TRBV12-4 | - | TGTGCCAGCTACTACGTCTGGGGAATGAACACTGAAGCTTTCTTT | CASYYVWGMNTEAFF
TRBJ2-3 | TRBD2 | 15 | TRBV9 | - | TGTGCCAGCAGCGTTTGGGCGGGGGGCCAAGATACGCAGTATTTT | CASSVWAGGQDTQYF
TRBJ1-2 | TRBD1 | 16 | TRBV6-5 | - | TGTGCCAGCAGCCAACGCGGGACAGGGCCGAACTATGGCTACACCTTC | CASSQRGTGPNYGYTF
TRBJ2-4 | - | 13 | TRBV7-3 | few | TGTGCCAGCAGCTTCCTTCAGGGAAACATTCAGTACTTC | CASSFLQGNIQYF
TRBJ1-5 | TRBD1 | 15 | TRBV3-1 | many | TGTGCCAGCAGCCGGGGAGGGACAGGGCATCAGCCCCAGCATTTT | CASSRGGTGHQPQHF
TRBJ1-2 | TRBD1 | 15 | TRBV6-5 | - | TGTGCCAGCAGTCCAAGTCCCGGGACAGGTTATGGCTACACCTTC | CASSPSPGTGYGYTF
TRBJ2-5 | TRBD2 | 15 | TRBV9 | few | TGTGCCAGCAGCGTAGGAAGGCGGGAGGGGGAGACCCAGTACTTC | CASSVGRREGETQYF